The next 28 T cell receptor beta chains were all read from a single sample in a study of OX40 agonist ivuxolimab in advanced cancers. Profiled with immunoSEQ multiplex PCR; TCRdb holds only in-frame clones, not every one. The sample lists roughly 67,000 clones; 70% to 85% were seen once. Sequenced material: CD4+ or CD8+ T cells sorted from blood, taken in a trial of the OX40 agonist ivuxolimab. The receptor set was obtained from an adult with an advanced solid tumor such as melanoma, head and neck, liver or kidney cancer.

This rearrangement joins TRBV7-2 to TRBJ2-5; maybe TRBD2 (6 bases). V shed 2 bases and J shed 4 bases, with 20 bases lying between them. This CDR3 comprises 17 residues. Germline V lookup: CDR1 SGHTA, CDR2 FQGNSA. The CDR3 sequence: CASSLSSPGGAGETQYF. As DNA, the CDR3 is TGTGCCAGCAGCTTATCCTCCCCCGGGGGAGCGGGAGAGACCCAGTACTTC.

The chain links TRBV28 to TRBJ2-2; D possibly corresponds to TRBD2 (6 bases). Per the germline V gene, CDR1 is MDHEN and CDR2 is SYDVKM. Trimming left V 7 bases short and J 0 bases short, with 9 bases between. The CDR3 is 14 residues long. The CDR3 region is CASIAASNTGELFF. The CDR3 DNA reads TGTGCCAGCATAGCGGCCTCGAACACCGGGGAGCTGTTTTTT.

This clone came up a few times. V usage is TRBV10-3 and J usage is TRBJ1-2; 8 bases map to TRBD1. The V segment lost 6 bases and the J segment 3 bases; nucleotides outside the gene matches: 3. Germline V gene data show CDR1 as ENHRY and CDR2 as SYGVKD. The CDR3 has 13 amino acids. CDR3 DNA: TGTGCCATCAGGGTGACAGGGGACTATGGCTACACCTTC. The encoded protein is CAIRVTGDYGYTF.

CDR3 coding DNA: TGTGCCAGCAGAGGTCACTCGAACACCGGGGAGCTGTTTTTT. Amino acids: CASRGHSNTGELFF. This chain links TRBV21-1 with TRBJ2-2. TRBV21-1 is a listed pseudogene. The CDR3 contains 14 residues.

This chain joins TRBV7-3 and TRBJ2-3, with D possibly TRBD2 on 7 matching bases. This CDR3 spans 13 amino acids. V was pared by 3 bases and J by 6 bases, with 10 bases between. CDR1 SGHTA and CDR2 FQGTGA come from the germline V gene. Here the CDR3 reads CASSFRGGDTQYF. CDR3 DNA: TGTGCCAGCAGCTTCAGGGGAGGGGATACGCAGTATTTT.

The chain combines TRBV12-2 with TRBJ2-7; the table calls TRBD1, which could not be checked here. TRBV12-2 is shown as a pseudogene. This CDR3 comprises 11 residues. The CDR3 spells CASRFYTGPDF. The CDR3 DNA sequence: TGTGCAAGTCGCTTTTACACAGGTCCCGACTTC.

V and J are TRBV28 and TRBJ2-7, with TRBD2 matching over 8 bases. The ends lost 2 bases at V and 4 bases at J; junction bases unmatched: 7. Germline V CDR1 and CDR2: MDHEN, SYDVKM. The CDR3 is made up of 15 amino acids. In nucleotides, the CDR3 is TGTGCCAGCAGTTTACGCGGGAGGTCACCTTACGAGCAGTACTTC. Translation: CASSLRGRSPYEQYF.

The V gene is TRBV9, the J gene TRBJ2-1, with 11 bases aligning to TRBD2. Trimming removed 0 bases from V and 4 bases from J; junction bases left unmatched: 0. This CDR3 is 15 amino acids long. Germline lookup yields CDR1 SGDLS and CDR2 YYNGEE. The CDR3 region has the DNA TGTGCCAGCAGCGTAGTAGCGGGAGGGTACAATGAGCAGTTCTTC. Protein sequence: CASSVVAGGYNEQFF.

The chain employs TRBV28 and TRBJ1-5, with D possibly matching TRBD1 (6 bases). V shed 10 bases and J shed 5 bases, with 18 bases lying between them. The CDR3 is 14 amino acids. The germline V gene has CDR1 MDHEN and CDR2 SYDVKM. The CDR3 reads CATYKSQGYQPQHF. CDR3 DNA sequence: TGTGCCACCTACAAGTCTCAGGGGTATCAGCCCCAGCATTTT.

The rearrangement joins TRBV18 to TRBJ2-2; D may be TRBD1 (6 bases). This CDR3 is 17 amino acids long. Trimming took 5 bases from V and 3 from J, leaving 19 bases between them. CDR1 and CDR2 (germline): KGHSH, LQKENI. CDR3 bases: TGTGCCAGCTCAGCAGGGGTAAGGCGATTTGACACCGGGGAGCTGTTTTTT. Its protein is CASSAGVRRFDTGELFF.

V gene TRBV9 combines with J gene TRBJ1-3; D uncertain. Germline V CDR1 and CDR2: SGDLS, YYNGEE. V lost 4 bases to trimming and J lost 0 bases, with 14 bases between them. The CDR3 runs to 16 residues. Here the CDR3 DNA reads TGTGCCAGCAGCACGGGATGGGTGGACTCTGGAAACACCATATATTTT. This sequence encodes CASSTGWVDSGNTIYF.

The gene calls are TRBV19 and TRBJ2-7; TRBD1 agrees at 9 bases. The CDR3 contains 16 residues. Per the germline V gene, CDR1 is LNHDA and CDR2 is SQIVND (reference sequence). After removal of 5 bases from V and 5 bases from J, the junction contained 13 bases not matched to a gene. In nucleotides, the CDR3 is TGTGCCAGTAGTCCCATGGCGGACAGGGGAGAGAACGAGCAGTACTTC. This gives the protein CASSPMADRGENEQYF.

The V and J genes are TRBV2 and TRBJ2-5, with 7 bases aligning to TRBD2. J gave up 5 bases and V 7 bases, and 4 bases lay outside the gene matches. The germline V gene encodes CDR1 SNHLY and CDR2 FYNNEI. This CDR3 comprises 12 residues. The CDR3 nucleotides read TGTGCCAGCAAACTAGCGTGGGAGACCCAGTACTTC. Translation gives CASKLAWETQYF.

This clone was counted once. This chain's CDR3 is CASSYSTGSSYNEQFF. CDR3 bases: TGTGCCAGCAGTTACTCGACGGGTAGCTCCTACAATGAGCAGTTCTTC. This rearrangement joins TRBV6-6 to TRBJ2-1; no clear D. The CDR3 loop spans 16 amino acids. Trimming shortened V by 0 bases and J by 0 bases, and 9 bases separated the two germline ends. The germline V gene encodes CDR1 MNHNY and CDR2 SVGAGI (reference sequence).

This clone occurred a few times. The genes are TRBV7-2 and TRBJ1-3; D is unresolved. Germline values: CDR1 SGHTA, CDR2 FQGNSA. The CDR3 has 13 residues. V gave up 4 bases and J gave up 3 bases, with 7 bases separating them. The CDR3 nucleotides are TGTGCCAGCAGCTCTACAAGTGGAAACACCATATATTTT. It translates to CASSSTSGNTIYF.

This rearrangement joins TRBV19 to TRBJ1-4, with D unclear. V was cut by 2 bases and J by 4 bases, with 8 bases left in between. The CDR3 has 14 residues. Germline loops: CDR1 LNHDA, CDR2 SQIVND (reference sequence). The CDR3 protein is CASSIQEHNEKLFF. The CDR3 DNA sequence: TGTGCCAGTAGTATACAGGAGCATAATGAAAAACTGTTTTTT.

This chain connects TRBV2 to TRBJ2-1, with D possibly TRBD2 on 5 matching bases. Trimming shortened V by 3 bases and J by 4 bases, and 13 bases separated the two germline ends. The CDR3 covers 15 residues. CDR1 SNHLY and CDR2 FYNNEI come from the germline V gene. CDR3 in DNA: TGTGCCAGCAGTGAGCTAGCTGGCTTATACAATGAGCAGTTCTTC. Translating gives CASSELAGLYNEQFF.

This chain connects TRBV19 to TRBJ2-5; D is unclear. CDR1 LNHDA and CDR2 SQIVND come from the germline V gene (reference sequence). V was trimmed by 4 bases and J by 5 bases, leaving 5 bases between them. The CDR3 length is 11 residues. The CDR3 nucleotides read TGTGCCAGTAGTACGCGGGAGACCCAGTACTTC. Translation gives CASSTRETQYF.

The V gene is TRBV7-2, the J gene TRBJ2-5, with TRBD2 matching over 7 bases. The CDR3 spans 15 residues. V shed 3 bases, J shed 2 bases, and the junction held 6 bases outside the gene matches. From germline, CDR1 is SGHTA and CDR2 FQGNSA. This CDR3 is CASSLWAGRQETQYF. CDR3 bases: TGTGCCAGCAGCTTGTGGGCCGGGAGGCAAGAGACCCAGTACTTC.

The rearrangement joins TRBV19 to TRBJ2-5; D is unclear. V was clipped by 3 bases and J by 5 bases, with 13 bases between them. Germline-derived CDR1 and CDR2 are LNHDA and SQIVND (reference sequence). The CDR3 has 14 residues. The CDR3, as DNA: TGTGCCAGTAGTATTCCGAGCTTTGCGGAGACCCAGTACTTC. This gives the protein CASSIPSFAETQYF.

The CDR3 DNA is TGTGCCACCAGCAGAGATATCTCCTACGAGCAGTACTTC. This encodes CATSRDISYEQYF. The chain recombines TRBV15 with TRBJ2-7; D is unresolved. Per germline, CDR1 LNHNV and CDR2 YYDKDF (reference sequence). Trimming stripped 0 bases from V and 0 bases from J, with 3 bases between. The CDR3 runs 13 residues.

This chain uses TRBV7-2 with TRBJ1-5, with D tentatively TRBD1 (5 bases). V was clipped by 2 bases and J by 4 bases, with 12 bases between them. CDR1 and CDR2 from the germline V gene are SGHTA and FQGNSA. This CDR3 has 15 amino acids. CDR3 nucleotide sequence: TGTGCCAGCAGCTTATCGATTGGGGGAAATCAGCCCCAGCATTTT. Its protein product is CASSLSIGGNQPQHF.

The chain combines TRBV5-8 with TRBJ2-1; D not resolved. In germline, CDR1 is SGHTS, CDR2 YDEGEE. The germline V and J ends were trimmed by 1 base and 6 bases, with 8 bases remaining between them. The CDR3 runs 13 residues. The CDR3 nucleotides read TGTGCCAGCAGCTTGTTGTGGCTCAATGAGCAGTTCTTC. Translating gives CASSLLWLNEQFF.

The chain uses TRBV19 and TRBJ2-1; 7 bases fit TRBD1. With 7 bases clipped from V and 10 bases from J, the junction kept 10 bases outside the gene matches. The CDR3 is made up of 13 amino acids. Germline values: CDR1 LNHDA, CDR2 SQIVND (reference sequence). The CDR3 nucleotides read TGTGCCAGTACGACAGACAGGGTACGGGAGCAGTTCTTC. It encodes CASTTDRVREQFF. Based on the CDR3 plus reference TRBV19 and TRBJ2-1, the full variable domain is DGGITQSPKYLFRKEGQNVTLSCEQNLNHDAMYWYRQDPGQGLRLIYYSQIVNDFQKGDIAEGYSVSREKKESFPLTVTSAQKNPTAFYLCASTTDRVREQFFGPGTRLTVL.

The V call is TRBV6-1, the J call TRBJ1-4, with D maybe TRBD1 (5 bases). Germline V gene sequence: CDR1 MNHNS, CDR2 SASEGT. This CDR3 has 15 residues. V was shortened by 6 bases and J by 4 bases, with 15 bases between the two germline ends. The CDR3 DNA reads TGTGCCAGCAGGGGGGGTCCAGGGAGTAATGAAAAACTGTTTTTT. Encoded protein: CASRGGPGSNEKLFF.

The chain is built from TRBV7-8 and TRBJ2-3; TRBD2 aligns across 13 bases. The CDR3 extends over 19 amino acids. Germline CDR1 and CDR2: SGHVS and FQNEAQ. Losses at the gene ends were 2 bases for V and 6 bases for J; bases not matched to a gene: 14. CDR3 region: CASSLSPGLAGRNADTQYF. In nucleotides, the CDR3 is TGTGCCAGCAGCTTATCGCCGGGACTAGCGGGAAGAAACGCGGATACGCAGTATTTT.

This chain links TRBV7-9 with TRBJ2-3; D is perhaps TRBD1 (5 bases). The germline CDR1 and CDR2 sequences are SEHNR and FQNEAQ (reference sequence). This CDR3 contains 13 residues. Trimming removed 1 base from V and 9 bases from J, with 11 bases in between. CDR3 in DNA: TGTGCCAGCAGCTTAGTCCCCAGGGAAACGCAGTATTTT. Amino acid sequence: CASSLVPRETQYF.

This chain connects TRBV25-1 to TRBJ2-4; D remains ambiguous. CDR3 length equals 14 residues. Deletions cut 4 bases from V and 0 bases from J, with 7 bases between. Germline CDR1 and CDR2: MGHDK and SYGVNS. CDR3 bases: TGTGCCAGCAGTGTTACTGGAGCCAAAAACATTCAGTACTTC. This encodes CASSVTGAKNIQYF.